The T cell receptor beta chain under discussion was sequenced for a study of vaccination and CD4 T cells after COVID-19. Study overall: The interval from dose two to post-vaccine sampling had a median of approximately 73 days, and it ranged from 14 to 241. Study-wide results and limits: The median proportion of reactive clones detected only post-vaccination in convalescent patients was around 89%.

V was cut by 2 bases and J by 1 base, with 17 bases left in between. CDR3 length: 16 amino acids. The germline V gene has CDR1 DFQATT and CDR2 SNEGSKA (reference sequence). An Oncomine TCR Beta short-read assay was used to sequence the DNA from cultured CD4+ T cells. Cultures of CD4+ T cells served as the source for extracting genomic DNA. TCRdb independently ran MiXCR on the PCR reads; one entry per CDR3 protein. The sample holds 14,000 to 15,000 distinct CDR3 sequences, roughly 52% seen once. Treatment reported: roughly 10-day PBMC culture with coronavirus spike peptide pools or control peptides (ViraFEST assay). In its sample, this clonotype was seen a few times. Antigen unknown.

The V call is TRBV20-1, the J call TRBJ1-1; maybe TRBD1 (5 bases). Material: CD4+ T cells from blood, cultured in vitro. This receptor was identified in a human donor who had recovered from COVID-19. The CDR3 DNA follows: TGCAGTGCTAGAAACTTGGGGGTTGTTGGGAACACTGAAGCTTTCTTT. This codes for CSARNLGVVGNTEAFF.